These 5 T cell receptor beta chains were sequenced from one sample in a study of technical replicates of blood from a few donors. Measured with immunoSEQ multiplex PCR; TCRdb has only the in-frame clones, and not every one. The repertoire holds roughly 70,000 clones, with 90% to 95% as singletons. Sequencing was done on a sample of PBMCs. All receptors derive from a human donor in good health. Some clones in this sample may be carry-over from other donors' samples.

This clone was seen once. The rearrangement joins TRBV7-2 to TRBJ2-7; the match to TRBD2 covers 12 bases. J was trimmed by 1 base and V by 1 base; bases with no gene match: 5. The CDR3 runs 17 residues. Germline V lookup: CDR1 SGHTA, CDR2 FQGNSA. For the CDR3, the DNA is TGTGCCAGCAGCTTAGTCCCCGGGACTAGCGGGTCCTACGAGCAGTACTTC. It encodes CASSLVPGTSGSYEQYF.

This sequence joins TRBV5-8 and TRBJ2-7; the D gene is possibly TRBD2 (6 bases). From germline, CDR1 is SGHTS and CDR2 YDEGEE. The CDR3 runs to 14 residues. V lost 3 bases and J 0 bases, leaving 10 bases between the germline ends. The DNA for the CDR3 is TGTGCCAGCAGCTCGATCGGGGGCTCCTACGAGCAGTACTTC. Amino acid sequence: CASSSIGGSYEQYF.

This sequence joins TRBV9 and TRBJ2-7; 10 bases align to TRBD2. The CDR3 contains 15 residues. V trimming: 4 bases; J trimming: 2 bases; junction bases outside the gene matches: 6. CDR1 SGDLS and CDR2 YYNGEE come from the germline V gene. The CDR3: CASSIGLAEAYEQYF. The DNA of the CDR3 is TGTGCCAGCAGCATAGGACTAGCGGAGGCCTACGAGCAGTACTTC.

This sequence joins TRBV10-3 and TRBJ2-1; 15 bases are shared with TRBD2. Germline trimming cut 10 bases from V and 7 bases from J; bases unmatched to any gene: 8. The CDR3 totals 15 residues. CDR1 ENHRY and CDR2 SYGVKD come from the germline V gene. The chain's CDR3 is CATWTSGRAANEQFF. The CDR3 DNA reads TGTGCCACTTGGACTAGCGGGAGGGCGGCGAATGAGCAGTTCTTC.

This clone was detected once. The CDR3 bases are TGTGCCAGTATCATGTTCGGTGGCACCGGGGAGCTGTTTTTT. The encoded protein is CASIMFGGTGELFF. This chain links TRBV19 with TRBJ2-2, with D unclear. The germline CDR1 and CDR2 sequences are LNHDA and SQIVND (reference sequence). V was pared by 7 bases and J by 4 bases, with 13 bases between. The CDR3 runs 14 residues.